The clone carrying this TCR beta chain has a single count. This sample is drawn from a study of blood T cell repertoires in COVID-19. Original processing methods: Estimation of nucleated cell counts relied on the amplification of reference gene primers. The table came from immunoSEQ multiplex PCR; TCRdb's copy has only in-frame clones and leaves some out. V, J and clone size are those of that table, while D and trimming were read from the DNA. The sample has under 300,000 clones; about 91% are singletons. The germline gives CDR1 SGHRS, CDR2 YFSETQ. The CDR3 covers 13 residues. Trimming took 4 bases from V and 5 from J, leaving 12 bases between them. This study enrolled people aged 18 to 89 from about 26 US geographic areas. Participants had their cohort set by participant-reported clinical history.

This receptor was identified in a woman in her forties with acute COVID-19. The specimen was PBMCs or T cells enriched from blood (not recorded which). The rearrangement joins TRBV5-1 to TRBJ2-5; the D gene is possibly TRBD1 (6 bases). CDR3 DNA sequence: TGCGCCAGCAGCGGCCAGGGGCGGGAGACCCAGTACTTC. Translating it yields CASSGQGRETQYF. The full variable domain, completed using reference TRBV5-1 and TRBJ2-5, is KAGVTQTPRYLIKTRGQQVTLSCSPISGHRSVSWYQQTPGQGLQFLFEYFSETQRNKGNFPGRFSGRQFSNSRSEMNVSTLELGDSALYLCASSGQGRETQYFGPGTRLLVL.